This is a list of T cell receptor beta chains from one sample in a study of blood T cell repertoires in COVID-19. Repertoires were generated with immunoSEQ multiplex PCR, while TCRdb's copy carries only in-frame clones and drops some. The sample carries 150,000 to 200,000 clones, 93% recorded once. Sequenced material: peripheral blood. These receptors were obtained from an older woman with COVID-19, enrolled during active disease. Each CDR3 is given with its conserved first and last residue. D genes are given only for firm matches. Size is stated for part of the rows, as once, few or many counts, or as a class when the clone is expanded.

d_call,j_call,clone_size,v_call,cdr3_aa,cdr3_nt
-,TRBJ1-2,-,TRBV3-1/TRBV3-2,CASSHGSNYGYTF,TGTGCCAGCAGCCACGGTTCAAACTATGGCTACACCTTC
-,TRBJ2-7,-,TRBV27,CASSFFGSGPYEQYF,TGTGCCAGCAGTTTCTTCGGGTCAGGGCCCTACGAGCAGTACTTC
-,TRBJ1-5,once,TRBV19,CASSMGREDQPQHF,TGTGCCAGTAGTATGGGCAGGGAAGATCAGCCCCAGCATTTT
-,TRBJ2-5,-,TRBV5-8,CASSFMLRAGETQYF,TGTGCCAGCAGCTTTATGCTCAGGGCCGGGGAGACCCAGTACTTC
-,TRBJ2-1,-,TRBV5-6,CASSSTSEQFF,TGTGCCAGCAGCTCCACTAGCGAGCAGTTCTTC
-,TRBJ2-3,-,TRBV7-9,CASSRLLRGTDTQYF,TGTGCCAGCAGTCGGCTTCTCAGGGGCACAGATACGCAGTATTTT
-,TRBJ1-1,-,TRBV6-5,CASTMGGGRTEAFF,TGTGCCAGCACCATGGGTGGGGGGAGAACTGAAGCTTTCTTT
TRBD2,TRBJ2-1,-,TRBV6-6,CASSGTSKNEQFF,TGTGCCAGCAGCGGGACTAGCAAAAATGAGCAGTTCTTC
TRBD2,TRBJ2-1,-,TRBV27,CASSFRLAGLNNEQFF,TGTGCCAGCAGTTTCCGACTAGCGGGGCTTAACAATGAGCAGTTCTTC
TRBD1,TRBJ1-2,-,TRBV5-1,CASSLEWTGDYGYTF,TGCGCCAGCAGCTTGGAATGGACAGGGGACTATGGCTACACCTTC
-,TRBJ1-2,-,TRBV19,CASSLRDYGYTF,TGTGCCAGTAGCCTTCGGGACTATGGCTACACCTTC
TRBD2,TRBJ2-1,-,TRBV7-9,CASSPGLAGQFF,TGTGCCAGCAGCCCGGGACTAGCGGGGCAGTTCTTC
TRBD1,TRBJ1-1,few,TRBV19,CASSIQQGRNTEAFF,TGTGCCAGTAGTATTCAACAGGGGAGGAACACTGAAGCTTTCTTT
-,TRBJ1-4,-,TRBV5-6,CASSQQGANEKLFF,TGTGCCAGCAGTCAACAGGGAGCTAATGAAAAACTGTTTTTT
-,TRBJ1-2,-,TRBV19,CASSLTTGGNYGYTF,TGTGCCAGTAGTCTCACGACAGGTGGGAACTATGGCTACACCTTC
-,TRBJ1-1,-,TRBV6-5,CASSYSGGGTEAFF,TGTGCCAGCAGTTACTCAGGGGGGGGTACTGAAGCTTTCTTT